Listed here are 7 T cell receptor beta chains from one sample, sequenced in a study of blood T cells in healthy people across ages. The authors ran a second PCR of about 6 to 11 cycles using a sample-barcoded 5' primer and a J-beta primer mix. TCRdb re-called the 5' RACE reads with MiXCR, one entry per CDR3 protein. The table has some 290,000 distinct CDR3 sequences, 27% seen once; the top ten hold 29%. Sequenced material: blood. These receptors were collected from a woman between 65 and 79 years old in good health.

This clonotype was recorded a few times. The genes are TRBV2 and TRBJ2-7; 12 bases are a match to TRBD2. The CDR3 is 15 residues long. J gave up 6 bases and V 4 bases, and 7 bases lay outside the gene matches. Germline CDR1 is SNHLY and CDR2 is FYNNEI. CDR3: CASSGQTSGRGEQYF. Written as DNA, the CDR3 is TGTGCCAGCAGTGGTCAGACTAGCGGGAGAGGCGAGCAGTACTTC.

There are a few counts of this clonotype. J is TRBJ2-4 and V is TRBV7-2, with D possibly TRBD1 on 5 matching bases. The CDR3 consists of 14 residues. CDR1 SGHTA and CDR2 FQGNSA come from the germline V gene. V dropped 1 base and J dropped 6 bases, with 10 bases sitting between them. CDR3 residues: CASSLGSTANIQYF. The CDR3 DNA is TGTGCCAGCAGCTTAGGGTCGACAGCAAACATTCAGTACTTC. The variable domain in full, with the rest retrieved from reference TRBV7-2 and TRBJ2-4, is GAGVSQSPSNKVTEKGKDVELRCDPISGHTALYWYRQSLGQGLEFLIYFQGNSAPDKSGLPSDRFSAERTGGSVSTLTIQRTQQEDSAVYLCASSLGSTANIQYFGAGTRLSVL.

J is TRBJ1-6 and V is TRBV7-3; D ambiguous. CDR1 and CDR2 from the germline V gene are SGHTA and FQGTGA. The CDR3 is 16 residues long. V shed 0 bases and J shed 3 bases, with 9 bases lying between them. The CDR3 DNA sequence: TGTGCCAGCAGCTTAACGGGGAACGTCTATAATTCACCCCTCCACTTT. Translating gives CASSLTGNVYNSPLHF. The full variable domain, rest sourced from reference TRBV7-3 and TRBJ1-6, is GAGVSQTPSNKVTEKGKYVELRCDPISGHTALYWYRQSLGQGPEFLIYFQGTGAADDSGLPNDRFFAVRPEGSVSTLKIQRTERGDSAVYLCASSLTGNVYNSPLHFGNGTRLTVT.

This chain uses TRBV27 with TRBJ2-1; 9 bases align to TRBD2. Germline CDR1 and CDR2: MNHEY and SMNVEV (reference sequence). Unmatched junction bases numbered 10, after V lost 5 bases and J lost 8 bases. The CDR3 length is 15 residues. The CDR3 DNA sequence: TGTGCCAGCAGTATCCCGGGACTAGCTATCGATGAGCAGTTCTTC. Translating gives CASSIPGLAIDEQFF.

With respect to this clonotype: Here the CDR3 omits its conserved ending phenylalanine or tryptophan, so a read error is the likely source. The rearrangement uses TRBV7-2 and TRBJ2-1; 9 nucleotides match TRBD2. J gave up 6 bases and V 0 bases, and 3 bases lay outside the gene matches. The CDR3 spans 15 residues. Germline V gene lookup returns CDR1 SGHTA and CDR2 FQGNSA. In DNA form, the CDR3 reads TGTGCCAGCAGCTTAGCACTAGCGGGCGGCAATGAGCAGTTCTCC. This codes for CASSLALAGGNEQFS.

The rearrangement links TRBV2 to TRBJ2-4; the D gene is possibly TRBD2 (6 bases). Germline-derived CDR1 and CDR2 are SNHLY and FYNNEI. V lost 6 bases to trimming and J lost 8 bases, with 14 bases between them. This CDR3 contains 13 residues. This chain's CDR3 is CASRERLGDIQYF. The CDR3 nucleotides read TGTGCCAGCAGGGAGAGACTAGGTGACATTCAGTACTTC.

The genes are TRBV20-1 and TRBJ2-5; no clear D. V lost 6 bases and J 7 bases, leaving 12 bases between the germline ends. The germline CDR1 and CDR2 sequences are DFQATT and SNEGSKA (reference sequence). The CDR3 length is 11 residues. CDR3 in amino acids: CSAMTPGTQYF. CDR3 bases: TGCAGTGCCATGACCCCCGGGACCCAGTACTTC.